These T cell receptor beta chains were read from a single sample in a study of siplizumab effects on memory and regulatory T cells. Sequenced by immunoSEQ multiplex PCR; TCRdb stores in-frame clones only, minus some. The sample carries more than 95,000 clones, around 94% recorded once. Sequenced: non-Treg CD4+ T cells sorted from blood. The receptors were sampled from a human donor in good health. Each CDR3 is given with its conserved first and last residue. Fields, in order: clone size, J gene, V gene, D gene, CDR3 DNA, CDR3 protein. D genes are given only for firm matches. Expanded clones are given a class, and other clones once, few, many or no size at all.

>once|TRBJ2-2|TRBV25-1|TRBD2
TGTGCCAGCAGTGTAACCGGGGGGGCCGGCGGGGAGCTGTTTTTT
CASSVTGGAGGELFF
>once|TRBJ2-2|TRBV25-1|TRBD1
TGTGCCAGCAGTGAAATCAGGGGGCGCGACACCGGGGAGCTGTTTTTT
CASSEIRGRDTGELFF
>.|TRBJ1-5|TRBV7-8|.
TGTGCCAGCAGCTCGGCGGTCAATCAGCCCCAGCATTTT
CASSSAVNQPQHF
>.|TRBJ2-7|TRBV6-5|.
TGTGCCACAGGCCGAGGAGGGTCCCCATCCTACGAGCAGTACTTC
CATGRGGSPSYEQYF
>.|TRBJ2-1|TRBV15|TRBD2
TGTGCCACCAGCAGGGGACTAGCGGGCTCCTACAATGAGCAGTTCTTC
CATSRGLAGSYNEQFF
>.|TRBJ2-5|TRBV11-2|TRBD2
TGTGCCAGCAGCCCGCGGCGGGGGCGGGGGGGTTCGGAGACCCAGTACTTC
CASSPRRGRGGSETQYF
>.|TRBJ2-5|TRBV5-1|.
TGCGCCAGCAGACTTGACAGAGGGGAGACCCAGTACTTC
CASRLDRGETQYF
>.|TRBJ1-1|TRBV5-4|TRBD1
TGTGCCAGCAGCCTACAGGGGCCCAGCAAAATAGCTTTCTTT
CASSLQGPSKIAFF
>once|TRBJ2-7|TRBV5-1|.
TGCGCCAGCAGCTTGGGCGCCTCCTACGAGCGGTACTTC
CASSLGASYERYF
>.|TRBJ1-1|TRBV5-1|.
TGCGCCAGCAGCTTGGACCCTTTTATCCGAATTGAAGCTTTCTTT
CASSLDPFIRIEAFF
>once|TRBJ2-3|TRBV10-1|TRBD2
TGCGCCAGCAGTGAGGGGCGGGGGGGCCCAGATACGCAGTATTTT
CASSEGRGGPDTQYF
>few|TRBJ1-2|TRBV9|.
TGTGCCAGCAGCCCGATCATACAGGGCTATGGCTACACCTTC
CASSPIIQGYGYTF
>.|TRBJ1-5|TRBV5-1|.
TGCGCCAGCAGCCTGACCATCGGAGGGGACCAGCCCCAGCATTTT
CASSLTIGGDQPQHF
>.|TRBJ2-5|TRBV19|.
TGTGCCACCCTGGGGCTACGGGAGACCCAGTACTTC
CATLGLRETQYF
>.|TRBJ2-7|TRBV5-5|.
TGTGCCAGCAGCTTGAGGGGCTGGGAGCAGTACTTC
CASSLRGWEQYF
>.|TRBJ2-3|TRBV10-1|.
TGCGCCAGCAGTGAGTCGGGGACCAATACGCAGTATTTT
CASSESGTNTQYF
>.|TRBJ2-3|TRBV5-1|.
TGCGCCAGCAGTGAGGGAGAGGGAACAGATACGCAGTATTTT
CASSEGEGTDTQYF
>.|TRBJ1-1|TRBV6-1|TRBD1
TGTGCCAGCAGTGGGGACAGTCCCACTGAAGCTTTCTTT
CASSGDSPTEAFF
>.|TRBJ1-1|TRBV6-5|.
TGTGCCAGCGGAGAACAGGGAATGAACACTGAAGCTTTCTTT
CASGEQGMNTEAFF
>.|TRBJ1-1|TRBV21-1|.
TGTGCCACCTCGGGACGGGGGACTGAAGCTTTCTTT
CATSGRGTEAFF
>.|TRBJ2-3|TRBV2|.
TGTGCCAGCAGTGACAAGACCACAGATACGCAGTATTTT
CASSDKTTDTQYF
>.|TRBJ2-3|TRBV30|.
TGTGCCTGGCCCCAGGACCGGAGCACAGATACGCAGTATTTT
CAWPQDRSTDTQYF
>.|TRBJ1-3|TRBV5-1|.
TGCGCCAGCAGCCGAGGGGACTCTGGAAACACCATATATTTT
CASSRGDSGNTIYF
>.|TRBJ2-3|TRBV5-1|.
TGCGCCAGCAGCTTGGAAGGGGGAAGGGGCACAGATACGCAGTATTTT
CASSLEGGRGTDTQYF
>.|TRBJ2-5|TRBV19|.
TGTGCCAGTAACCAACAGGGTCTTGGAGAGACCCAGTACTTC
CASNQQGLGETQYF
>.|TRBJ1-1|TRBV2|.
TGTGCCAGCAAGCGCACTGGGGATACTGAAGCTTTCTTT
CASKRTGDTEAFF
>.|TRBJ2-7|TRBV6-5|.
TGTGCCAGCAGCCAGGTCCCCTACGAGCAGTACTTC
CASSQVPYEQYF
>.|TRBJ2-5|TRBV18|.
TGTGCCAGCTCACCACGGGATAAAGAGACCCAGTACTTC
CASSPRDKETQYF
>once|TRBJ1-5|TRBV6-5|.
TGTGCCAGCAGTAAAGACAGAAATCAGCCCCAGCATTTT
CASSKDRNQPQHF
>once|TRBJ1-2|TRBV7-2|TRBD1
TGTGCCAGCAGCCCAGACAGGGACTATGGCTACACCTTC
CASSPDRDYGYTF
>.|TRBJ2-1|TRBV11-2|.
TGTGCCAGCAGCTTAGCTGGAACCTACAATGAGCAGTTCTTC
CASSLAGTYNEQFF
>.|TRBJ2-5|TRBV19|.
TGTGCCAGTGGGGGTATAGACCAAGAGACCCAGTACTTC
CASGGIDQETQYF
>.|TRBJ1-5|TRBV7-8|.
TGTGCCAGCAGCTTAGGACAGGACCAGCCCCAGCATTTT
CASSLGQDQPQHF
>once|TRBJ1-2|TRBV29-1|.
TGCAGCGTTGAAGATCGGGTTGGTAAAGGCACTTTTAACTATGGCTACACCTTC
CSVEDRVGKGTFNYGYTF
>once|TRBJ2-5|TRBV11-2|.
TGTGCCAGCGGGAGAGACAGAACTCAAGAGACCCAGTACTTC
CASGRDRTQETQYF
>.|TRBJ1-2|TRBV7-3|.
TGTGCCAGCAGCCTTGACAAGGACAGCCAATACACCTTC
CASSLDKDSQYTF